This TCR beta chain was observed in a study of shared clonotypes between healthy human individuals. Looking at the study overall: Serving as donors were two women and a few men, whose ages spanned 18 to 49. Overall study findings and caveats: Larger richness was generally estimated for naive than memory subsets. Across a handful of donors, naive CD4 shared roughly 5%, naive CD8 3.5% to 4%, memory CD4 roughly 2.3%, memory CD8 around 0.36%.

Positively selected for CCR7, the CD45RO-negative cells used as naive CD8 cells excluded terminally differentiated effector memory CD45RA+ cells. This clone was observed once. Its target is unknown. Repertoires were generated with immunoSEQ multiplex PCR, while TCRdb's copy carries only in-frame clones and drops some. The sample contains a few million clones, just under 95% of which appear only once. This receptor was taken from a man aged 18 to 30 in good health. Some clones in this sample may be carry-over from other donors' samples. Input material: naive CD8+ T cells from PBMCs.

The CDR3 bases are TGTGCCAGCAGTTTAGGGATCCAGACCCAGTACTTC. Its translation: CASSLGIQTQYF. This chain uses TRBV28 with TRBJ2-5; no clear D gene. This CDR3 region has 12 residues. The V and J ends lost 2 bases and 6 bases respectively, with 7 bases between them. The germline V gene has CDR1 MDHEN and CDR2 SYDVKM.